The clone carrying this TCR beta chain appeared a few times. Its antigen is as yet unknown. TCRdb re-called the reads with MiXCR, one entry per CDR3 protein. Found here are 300,000 to 400,000 distinct CDR3 sequences, 20% to 30% of them singletons; the top ten hold about an eighth. The data derive from a study of T cell repertoires in cytomegalovirus infection. On the study more broadly: Well-studied HLA-B-restricted epitopes and recently identified HLA-C-restricted epitopes of CMV were both used in the study.

Germline loops: CDR1 MDHEN, CDR2 SYDVKM. The CDR3 extends over 17 amino acids. Trimming took 4 bases from V and 6 from J; bases not matched to a gene: 14. The sequence came from a human donor in good health (CMV status not recorded). Some clones in this sample may be carry-over from other donors' samples. The material was cultured PBMCs, obtained from culture after CMV antigen stimulation. V gene TRBV28 combines with J gene TRBJ1-3, with TRBD1 matching over 8 bases. CDR3 in amino acids: CASSSIPGTGNENTIYF. The DNA for the CDR3 is TGTGCCAGCAGTTCCATTCCCGGGACAGGAAACGAAAACACCATATATTTT.